Sequencing of this TCR beta chain was carried out in a study of T cell responses to AZD1222 COVID-19 vaccine. On the study more broadly: Samples with a second dose at about 4 or about 12 weeks were pooled together. The study, taken as a whole, reports: Unmutated variant regions reportedly attract nearly half of all spike-specific TCRs. Repertoires were obtained solely post-peak T cell response.

Here immunoSEQ multiplex PCR was the method, and the copy in TCRdb shows in-frame clones only, minus some. The sample contains about 150,000 clones, 75% to 95% of which appear only once. As regards this clone: Its antigen is undetermined.

The CDR3 extends over 13 amino acids. Germline values: CDR1 MGHRA, CDR2 YSYEKL. The germline V and J ends were trimmed by 3 bases and 1 base, with 6 bases remaining between them. The sequences come from peripheral blood, collected on day 0 of AZD1222 vaccination. The chain couples TRBV4-1 to TRBJ1-1; no definite D call. The TCR originated in an adult in good health. CDR3 DNA: TGCGCCAGCAGCCACCCAGGGAACACTGAAGCTTTCTTT. This translates into CASSHPGNTEAFF.